Following are 21 T cell receptor beta chains from one sample sequenced in a study of blood T cell repertoires in COVID-19. Method: immunoSEQ multiplex PCR; TCRdb's copy keeps in-frame clones and lacks some. The table has some 83,000 clones, about 87% seen once. Sequencing used peripheral blood. Receptor source: a man older than 75 with active or convalescent COVID-19.

This chain connects TRBV6-1 to TRBJ1-2, with TRBD1 matching 10 bases. This CDR3 is built from 18 residues. Trimming at V came to 3 bases and at J to 3 bases, leaving 13 bases not matched to a gene. Germline-derived CDR1 and CDR2 are MNHNS and SASEGT. For the CDR3, the DNA is TGTGCCAGCAGTGACCGCCTACCGACAGGGGGCGATGACTATGGCTACACCTTC. This gives the protein CASSDRLPTGGDDYGYTF.

V usage is TRBV10-1 and J usage is TRBJ2-3, with 7 bases aligning to TRBD1. Germline V gene lookup returns CDR1 WNHNN and CDR2 SYGVQD (reference sequence). J gave up 0 bases and V 10 bases, and 4 bases lay outside the gene matches. This CDR3 contains 13 residues. Here the CDR3 DNA reads TGCGCCACCGGACAGGTCAGCACAGATACGCAGTATTTT. Translated, it gives CATGQVSTDTQYF.

V usage is TRBV21-1 and J usage is TRBJ2-4; the table assigns TRBD1, which was not confirmed against the DNA. TRBV21-1 is marked as a pseudogene. CDR3 size: 18 residues. As DNA, the CDR3 is TGTGCCAGCAGCAAAGGAAAGGGACAGTTTATAGCCAAAAACATTCAGTACTTC. Translated, it gives CASSKGKGQFIAKNIQYF.

The J gene is TRBJ1-1, the V gene TRBV20-1, with D unresolved. Between the trimmed V and J ends, which lost 4 bases and 11 bases, there was a span of 5 bases. The V gene's germline CDR1 is DFQATT and CDR2 SNEGSKA (reference sequence). The CDR3 runs 8 residues. CDR3 loop: CSAIGAFF. The CDR3 nucleotides are TGCAGTGCTATTGGCGCTTTCTTT.

This clone was seen once. The chain links TRBV3-1 (or the pseudogene TRBV3-2) to TRBJ1-4; 7 bases map to TRBD1. The length of the CDR3 is 14 residues. Trimming removed 5 bases from V and 2 bases from J; junction bases left unmatched: 2. Looked up from germline, CDR1 is LGHDT and CDR2 is YNNKEL (reference sequence). CDR3 residues: CASSDRATNEKLFF. The DNA of the CDR3 is TGTGCCAGCAGCGACAGGGCTACTAATGAAAAACTGTTTTTT.

The chain recombines TRBV30 with TRBJ1-3, with 7 bases matching TRBD1. This CDR3 has 17 residues. Per germline, CDR1 GTSNPN and CDR2 SVGIG (reference sequence). Trimming removed 4 bases from V and 0 bases from J; junction bases left unmatched: 12. DNA for the CDR3: TGTGCCTGGACCCTACCGGGACAGCCAAGCTCTGGAAACACCATATATTTT. Protein sequence: CAWTLPGQPSSGNTIYF.

The rearrangement joins TRBV28 to TRBJ1-1; no firm D call. The CDR3 covers 13 residues. V was pared by 4 bases and J by 3 bases, with 9 bases between. The germline V gene has CDR1 MDHEN and CDR2 SYDVKM. CDR3 loop: CASSSQSYTEAFF. The CDR3, as DNA: TGTGCCAGCAGTTCCCAAAGCTACACTGAAGCTTTCTTT.

The J gene is TRBJ1-5, the V gene TRBV6-6, with D unclear. The CDR3 covers 15 residues. In germline, CDR1 is MNHNY, CDR2 SVGAGI (reference sequence). Trimming removed 8 bases at V and 0 bases at J, with 14 bases between. CDR3 DNA sequence: TGTGCCAGCTCCCCGAGACACTTTAGCAATCAGCCCCAGCATTTT. Translating gives CASSPRHFSNQPQHF.

This clone showed up just once. The chain uses TRBV27 and TRBJ2-3, with TRBD1 matching 9 bases. The V gene's germline CDR1 is MNHEY and CDR2 SMNVEV (reference sequence). The CDR3 contains 17 residues. J was trimmed by 3 bases and V by 5 bases; bases with no gene match: 12. In nucleotides, the CDR3 is TGTGCCAGCAGTGTAAACCGGGACAGGGTTGGTACAGATACGCAGTATTTT. Amino acid sequence: CASSVNRDRVGTDTQYF.

The chain joins TRBV2 to TRBJ1-5; D gene unclear. The CDR3 has 14 residues. V dropped 4 bases and J dropped 4 bases, with 11 bases sitting between them. Germline lookup yields CDR1 SNHLY and CDR2 FYNNEI. In DNA, the CDR3 is TGTGCCAGCAGTGGCAGGACTGTGAATCAGCCCCAGCATTTT. As protein: CASSGRTVNQPQHF. Using reference TRBV2 and TRBJ1-5 for the parts outside the CDR3, the full variable domain is EPEVTQTPSHQVTQMGQEVILRCVPISNHLYFYWYRQILGQKVEFLVSFYNNEISEKSEIFDDQFSVERPDGSNFTLKIRSTKLEDSAMYFCASSGRTVNQPQHFGDGTRLSIL.

The rearrangement uses TRBV3-1 (or the pseudogene TRBV3-2) and TRBJ2-7; D ambiguous. V lost 4 bases to trimming and J lost 1 base, with 2 bases between them. Germline V gene sequence: CDR1 LGHDT, CDR2 YNNKEL (reference sequence). The CDR3 covers 11 residues. The CDR3 is CASSPSYEQYV. The CDR3 DNA reads as TGTGCCAGCAGCCCGTCCTACGAGCAGTACGTC.

V and J are TRBV5-6 and TRBJ1-2, with D possibly being TRBD1 (5 bases). The germline V gene has CDR1 SGHDT and CDR2 YYEEEE. CDR3 size: 13 residues. The V end lost 1 base, the J end lost 6 bases, and 10 bases lay between the germline ends. The CDR3 DNA follows: TGTGCCAGCAGCTTGTGGGGGGTGCATGGCTACACCTTC. Amino acids: CASSLWGVHGYTF. The full variable domain, with the rest looked up from reference TRBV5-6 and TRBJ1-2, is DAGVTQSPTHLIKTRGQQVTLRCSPKSGHDTVSWYQQALGQGPQFIFQYYEEEERQRGNFPDRFSGHQFPNYSSELNVNALLLGDSALYLCASSLWGVHGYTFGSGTRLTVV.

In the case of this clone: Germline is not matched at one junction end, which may reflect a read error. For the CDR3, the DNA is TGCGCCCGCAGCGTGGGGGGGGAAGAGACCCAGTACTTC. Its translation is CARSVGGEETQYF. This sequence joins TRBV5-1 and TRBJ2-5; TRBD2 matches at 7 bases. Germline loops: CDR1 SGHRS, CDR2 YFSETQ. The CDR3 totals 13 residues. Variable domain in full (rest from reference TRBV5-1 and TRBJ2-5): KAGVTQTPRYLIKTRGQQVTLSCSPISGHRSVSWYQQTPGQGLQFLFEYFSETQRNKGNFPGRFSGRQFSNSRSEMNVSTLELGDSALYLCARSVGGEETQYFGPGTRLLVL.

The chain recombines TRBV6-6 with TRBJ2-7; unclear D gene. V was pared by 5 bases and J by 0 bases, with 5 bases between. The germline CDR1 and CDR2 sequences are MNHNY and SVGAGI (reference sequence). The CDR3 loop spans 12 amino acids. In DNA, the CDR3 is TGTGCCAGCAGTCAGAGCTCCTACGAGCAGTACGTC. This codes for CASSQSSYEQYV.

This chain links TRBV5-1 with TRBJ1-1; D gene ambiguous. Germline loops: CDR1 SGHRS, CDR2 YFSETQ. The V end lost 0 bases, the J end lost 2 bases, and 14 bases lay between the germline ends. The CDR3 is 16 residues long. Written as DNA, the CDR3 is TGCGCCAGCAGCTTGGGAAGAGGGAGAAGAAACACTGAAGCTTTCTTT. It specifies CASSLGRGRRNTEAFF. The variable domain in full, with the rest retrieved from reference TRBV5-1 and TRBJ1-1, is KAGVTQTPRYLIKTRGQQVTLSCSPISGHRSVSWYQQTPGQGLQFLFEYFSETQRNKGNFPGRFSGRQFSNSRSEMNVSTLELGDSALYLCASSLGRGRRNTEAFFGQGTRLTVV.

The chain combines TRBV6-5 with TRBJ2-7, with 9 bases identical to TRBD1. The CDR3 runs to 13 residues. Germline assignment: CDR1 MNHEY and CDR2 SVGAGI. V was clipped by 4 bases and J by 4 bases; unmatched bases: 2. The CDR3 loop is CASSWTGVYEQYV. The DNA of the CDR3 is TGTGCCAGCAGTTGGACAGGGGTTTACGAGCAGTACGTC.

The V call is TRBV6-5, the J call TRBJ2-5, with TRBD1 matching over 8 bases. This CDR3 is built from 14 residues. The germline CDR1 and CDR2 sequences are MNHEY and SVGAGI. With V trimmed by 7 bases and J by 3 bases, 7 bases remained unmatched. In nucleotides, the CDR3 is TGTGCCAGCATCGACCTGGACAGGGAAGAGACCCAGTACTTC. This codes for CASIDLDREETQYF.

The table lists this clone with a few counts. The chain couples TRBV27 to TRBJ1-6; D is perhaps TRBD1 (5 bases). Germline V gives CDR1 MNHEY, CDR2 SMNVEV (reference sequence). V dropped 3 bases and J dropped 7 bases, with 7 bases sitting between them. The CDR3 covers 13 residues. The CDR3 DNA sequence: TGTGCCAGCAGTTTCAGGGCCAATTCACCCCTCCACTTT. Translation gives CASSFRANSPLHF.

This clone occurred once. This chain connects TRBV3-1 (or the pseudogene TRBV3-2) to TRBJ2-2; D remains ambiguous. Germline V gene lookup returns CDR1 LGHDT and CDR2 YNNKEL (reference sequence). This CDR3 is built from 16 residues. V shed 0 bases and J shed 5 bases, with 13 bases lying between them. The CDR3 here is CASSQDASFPTGELFF. CDR3 coding DNA: TGTGCCAGCAGCCAAGATGCGTCTTTCCCAACCGGGGAGCTGTTTTTT.

J is TRBJ2-5 and V is TRBV5-6, with 11 bases matching TRBD2. Germline V gene lookup returns CDR1 SGHDT and CDR2 YYEEEE. This CDR3 contains 17 residues. V was clipped by 4 bases and J by 1 base; unmatched bases: 9. The CDR3 region is CASSRRASGRTQETQYF. In DNA, the CDR3 is TGTGCCAGCAGCCGCCGAGCTAGCGGGAGGACCCAAGAGACCCAGTACTTC.

The V gene is TRBV18, the J gene TRBJ1-2, with D tentatively TRBD1 (6 bases). Deletions cut 0 bases from V and 0 bases from J, with 14 bases between. Germline V lookup: CDR1 KGHSH, CDR2 LQKENI. The length of the CDR3 is 17 residues. The CDR3 loop is CASSPPPQGNANYGYTF. Here the CDR3 DNA reads TGTGCCAGCTCACCACCCCCCCAGGGGAACGCTAACTATGGCTACACCTTC.